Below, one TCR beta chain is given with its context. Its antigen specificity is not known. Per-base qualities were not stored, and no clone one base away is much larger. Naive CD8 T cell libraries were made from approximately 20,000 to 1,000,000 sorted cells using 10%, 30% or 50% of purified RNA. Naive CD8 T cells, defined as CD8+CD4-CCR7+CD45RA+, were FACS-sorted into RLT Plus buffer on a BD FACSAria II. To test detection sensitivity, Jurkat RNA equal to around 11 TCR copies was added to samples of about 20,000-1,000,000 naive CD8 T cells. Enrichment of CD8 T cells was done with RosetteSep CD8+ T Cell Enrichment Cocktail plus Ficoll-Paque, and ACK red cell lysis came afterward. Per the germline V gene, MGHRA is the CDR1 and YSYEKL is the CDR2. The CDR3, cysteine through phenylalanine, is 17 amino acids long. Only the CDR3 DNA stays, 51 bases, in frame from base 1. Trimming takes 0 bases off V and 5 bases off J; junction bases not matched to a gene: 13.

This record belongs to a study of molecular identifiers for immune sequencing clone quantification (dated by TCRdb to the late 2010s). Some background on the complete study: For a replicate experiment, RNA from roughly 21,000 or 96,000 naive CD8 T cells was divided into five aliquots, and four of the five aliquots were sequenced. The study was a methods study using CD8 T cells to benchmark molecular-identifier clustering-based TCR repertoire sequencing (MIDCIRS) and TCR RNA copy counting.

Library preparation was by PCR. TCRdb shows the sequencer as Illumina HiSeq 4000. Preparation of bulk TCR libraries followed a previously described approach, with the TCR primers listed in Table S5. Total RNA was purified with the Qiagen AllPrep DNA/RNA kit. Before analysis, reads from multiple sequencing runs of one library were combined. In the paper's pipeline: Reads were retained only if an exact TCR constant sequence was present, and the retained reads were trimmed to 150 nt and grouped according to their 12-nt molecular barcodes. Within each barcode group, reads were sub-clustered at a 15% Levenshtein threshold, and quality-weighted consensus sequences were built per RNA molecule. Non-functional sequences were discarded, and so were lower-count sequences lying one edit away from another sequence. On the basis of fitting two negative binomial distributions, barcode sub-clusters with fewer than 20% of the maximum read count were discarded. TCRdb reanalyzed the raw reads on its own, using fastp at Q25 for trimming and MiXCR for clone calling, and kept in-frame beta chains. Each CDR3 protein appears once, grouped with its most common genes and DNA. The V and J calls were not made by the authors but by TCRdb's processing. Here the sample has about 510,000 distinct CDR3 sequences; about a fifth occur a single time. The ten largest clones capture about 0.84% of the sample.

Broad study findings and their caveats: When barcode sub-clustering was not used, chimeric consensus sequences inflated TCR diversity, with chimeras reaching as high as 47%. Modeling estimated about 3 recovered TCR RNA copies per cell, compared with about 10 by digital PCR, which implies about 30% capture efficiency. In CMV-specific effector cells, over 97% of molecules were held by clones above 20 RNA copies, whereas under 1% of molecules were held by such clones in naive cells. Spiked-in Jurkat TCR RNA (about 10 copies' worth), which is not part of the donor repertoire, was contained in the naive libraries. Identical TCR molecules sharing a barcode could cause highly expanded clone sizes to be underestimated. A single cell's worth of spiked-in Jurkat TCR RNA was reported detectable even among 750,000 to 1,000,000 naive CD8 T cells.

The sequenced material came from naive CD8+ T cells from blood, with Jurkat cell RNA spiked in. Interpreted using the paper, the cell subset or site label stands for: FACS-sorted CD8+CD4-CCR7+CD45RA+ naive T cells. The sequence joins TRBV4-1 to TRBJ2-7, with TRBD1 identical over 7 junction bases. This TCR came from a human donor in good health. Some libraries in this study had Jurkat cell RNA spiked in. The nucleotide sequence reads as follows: TGCGCCAGCAGCCAAGAAGAACTTGGGCAGGGGGTCCACGAGCAGTACTTC. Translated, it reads CASSQEELGQGVHEQYF.